Below, one T cell receptor (beta chain) is given with its context. Only one count was recorded for this clone. Its cognate antigen has yet to be identified. Per-nucleotide qualities are absent, and no much larger clonotype sits a single base away. This specimen comes from a study of shared clonotypes between healthy human individuals (dated by TCRdb to about 2020). For the study in its entirety: A few men and a couple of women, aged 18 to 49 years, made up the cohort. For each donor, CD4 naive and CD4 memory were each given three plates, CD8 naive was given two plates, and CD8 memory was given one plate. Blood TCR repertoires of about 5 healthy adults were deeply sequenced to estimate repertoire size and the extent of clonotype sharing between individuals. To increase sequencing depth and limit assay-specific biases, different laboratories used diverse techniques to prepare libraries and sequence TCR repertoires. Leukapheresis yielded between about 0.85 and 10 billion PBMCs per donor. Overall results and qualifications from the work: Pairwise subsampling indicated that sequencing depth was expected to affect the degree of clonotype sharing among donors. Compared with non-shared clonotypes, clonotypes shared by all four sorted-subset donors had higher generation probabilities. Because the study included a small number of donors, the genetic and exposure-history diversity represented was limited. Rarefaction of sorted-subset datasets indicated incomplete sequencing despite the large sequencing depth. Only blood was sampled, and tissue TCR repertoires likely differ from those in blood. Naive subsets generally had larger estimated clonotype richness than memory subsets. Sharing across a handful of donors was observed for around 5% of naive CD4, 3.5% of naive CD8, over 2% of memory CD4, and roughly 0.4% of memory CD8 clonotypes.

Donors were healthy HIV-negative adults with no recently reported acute infections or vaccinations. All donors were Caucasian adults living in Nashville, Tennessee, USA. CD4+ T cells were enriched by magnetic negative selection; naive cells were then positively selected on CD45RA, and the negative fraction formed the memory subset. Blood was obtained by leukapheresis, after which PBMCs were separated by Ficoll-Histopaque density gradient centrifugation and cryopreserved in liquid nitrogen vapor phase. Purity and quantity of every magnetically sorted T cell population were checked by analytical flow cytometry. Genomic DNA was isolated from each sorted fraction and quantified by UV absorbance on a Nanodrop 2000c. Using the deep immunoSEQ assay, multiplex PCR amplified TCR CDR3 regions from genomic DNA. Extracted genomic DNA from each cell subset was spread evenly across all wells of several immunoSEQ 96-well plates, with each plate serving as a replicate. For sorted subsets, each replicate PCR was loaded with approximately 200 ng genomic DNA, equivalent to 30,000 or so T cell genomes. The purified libraries were quantified using a Qubit 3.0 fluorometer, sized with a Bioanalyzer 2100, and then quantified again using the KAPA Library Quantification kit. Each immunoSEQ 96-well plate was sequenced on its own single-read 150-cycle Illumina NextSeq 550 flow cell. The authors' pipeline ran thus. Because only junctional sequences without quality scores were contained in the immunoSEQ output, filtering matching that applied to full-length reads could not be performed. To assign V/J genes and CDR3, sequences were annotated against IMGT germline references using PyIR, a Python wrapper for IgBLAST v1.9. Any read was removed if the V/J assignment was weak (E-value above 1e-6), the CDR3 was missing, or the read contained stop codons, out-of-frame junctions, or ambiguous translated residues. V3J clonotypes were defined by identical inferred V gene, J gene, and CDR3 amino acid sequence. Percentage overlap between repertoires was computed as shared unique clonotypes divided by the size of the smaller repertoire. Richness of each repertoire was evaluated using RTK rarefaction, the Chao1 estimator, and Recon v2.1 estimates of unobserved clonotypes. Generation probabilities were computed with OLGA for all TCRbeta clonotypes obtained by the gDNA method from a few donors. TCRdb's version of the immuneACCESS table is confined to in-frame rearrangements and falls short of the full clone set. An unresolved V gene accounts for under half of the shortfall where checked; the remainder is of unknown origin. Clonal size and the V and J genes are those of that table, whereas D and trimming came from the DNA. This sample holds more than 2 million clones; about 94% were observed only once. The ten largest clones take up roughly 0.13% of the sample.

Deletion took 0 bases off V and 1 base off J, with a span of 13 bases between the germline ends. Per the germline V gene (reference sequence), PRHDT is the CDR1 and FYEKMQ is the CDR2. The CDR3, from cysteine to phenylalanine, totals 16 residues. The kept DNA is CDR3 alone, 48 bases in frame from the first base. Rearrangement joined TRBV13 to TRBJ2-7; the D gene is possibly TRBD1 or TRBD2, each agreeing over 5 bases. The receptor's source is a man aged 18 to 30 in good health. Sequencing was performed on naive CD4+ T cells sorted from blood. According to the study, the label for this sample's cell subset or site signals: CD45RA+ positively selected. The CDR3 sequence is CASSLGNRRGSYEQYF. The nucleotide sequence is TGTGCCAGCAGCTTAGGCAACAGGCGAGGGTCCTACGAGCAGTACTTC.